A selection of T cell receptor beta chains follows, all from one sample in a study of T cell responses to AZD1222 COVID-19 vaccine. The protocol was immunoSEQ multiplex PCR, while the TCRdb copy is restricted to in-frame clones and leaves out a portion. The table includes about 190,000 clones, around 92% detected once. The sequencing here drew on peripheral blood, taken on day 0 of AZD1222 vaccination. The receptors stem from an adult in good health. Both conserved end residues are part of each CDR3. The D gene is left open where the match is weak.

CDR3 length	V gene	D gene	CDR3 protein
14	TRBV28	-	CASSPGGRYNEQFF
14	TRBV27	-	CASSLRSGDYGYTF
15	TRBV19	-	CASTPRQLQNYGYTF
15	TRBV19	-	CASSIGWGSSYEQYF
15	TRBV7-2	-	CASSFSGGGNYGYTF
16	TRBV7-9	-	CASSSSGVPGHSPLHF
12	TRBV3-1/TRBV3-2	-	CASASENYGYTF
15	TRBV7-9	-	CASSAVPPSGNTIYF
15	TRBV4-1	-	CASSQDIYPQGTQYF
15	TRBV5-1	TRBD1	CASSTLGQGRSEQFF
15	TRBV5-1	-	CASSLAQPRGTEAFF
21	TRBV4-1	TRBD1	CASSRQELIPGQGLANEKLFF
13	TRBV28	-	CASSSGNTGELFF
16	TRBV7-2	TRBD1	CASSLSSPGQGSPLHF